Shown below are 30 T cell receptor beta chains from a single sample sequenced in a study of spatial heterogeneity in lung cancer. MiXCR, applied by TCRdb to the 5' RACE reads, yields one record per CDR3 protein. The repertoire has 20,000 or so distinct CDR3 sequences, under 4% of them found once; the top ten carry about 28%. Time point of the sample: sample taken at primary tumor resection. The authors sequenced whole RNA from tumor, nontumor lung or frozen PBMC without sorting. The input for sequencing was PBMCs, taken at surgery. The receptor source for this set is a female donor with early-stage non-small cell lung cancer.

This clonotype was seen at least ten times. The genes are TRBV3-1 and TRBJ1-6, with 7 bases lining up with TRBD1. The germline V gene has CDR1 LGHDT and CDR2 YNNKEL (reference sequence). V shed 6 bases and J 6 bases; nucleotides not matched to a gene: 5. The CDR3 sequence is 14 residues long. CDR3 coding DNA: TGTGCCAGCAGACCCGGGGACAGTAATTCACCCCTCCACTTT. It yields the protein CASRPGDSNSPLHF.

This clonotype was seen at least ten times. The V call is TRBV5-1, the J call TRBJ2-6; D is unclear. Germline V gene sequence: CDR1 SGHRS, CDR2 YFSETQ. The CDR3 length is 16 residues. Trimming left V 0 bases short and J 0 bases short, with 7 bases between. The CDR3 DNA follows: TGCGCCAGCAGCTTGGTTGGGGACTCTGGGGCCAACGTCCTGACTTTC. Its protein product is CASSLVGDSGANVLTF.

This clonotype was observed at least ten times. This chain's CDR3 is CASSQVVRRSSGANVLTF. CDR3 sequence (DNA): TGTGCCAGCAGCCAAGTTGTCAGGCGTAGCTCTGGGGCCAACGTCCTGACTTTC. The chain uses TRBV3-1 and TRBJ2-6; the D is unclear. This CDR3 spans 18 amino acids. V lost 1 base to trimming and J lost 0 bases, with 13 bases between them. The germline V gene has CDR1 LGHDT and CDR2 YNNKEL (reference sequence).

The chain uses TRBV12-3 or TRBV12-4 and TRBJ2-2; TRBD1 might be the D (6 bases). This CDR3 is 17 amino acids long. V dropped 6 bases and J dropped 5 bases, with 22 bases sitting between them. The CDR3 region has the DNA TGTGCCAGCAGCCTCGTTGCTGGACAGAGATGGACCGGGGAGCTGTTTTTT. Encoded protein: CASSLVAGQRWTGELFF.

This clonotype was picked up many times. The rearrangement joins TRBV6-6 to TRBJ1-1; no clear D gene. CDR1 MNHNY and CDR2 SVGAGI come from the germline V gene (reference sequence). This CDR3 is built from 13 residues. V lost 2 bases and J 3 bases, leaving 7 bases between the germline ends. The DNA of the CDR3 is TGTGCCAGCAGTTACGTTAGGGACACTGAAGCTTTCTTT. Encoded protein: CASSYVRDTEAFF.

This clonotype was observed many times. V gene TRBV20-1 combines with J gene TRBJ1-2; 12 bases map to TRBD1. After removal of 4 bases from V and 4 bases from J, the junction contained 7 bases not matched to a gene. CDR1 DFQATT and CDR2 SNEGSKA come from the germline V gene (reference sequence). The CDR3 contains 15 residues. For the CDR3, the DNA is TGCAGTGCTATTCCGGGACAGGGGGCTAGCTATGGCTACACCTTC. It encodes CSAIPGQGASYGYTF.

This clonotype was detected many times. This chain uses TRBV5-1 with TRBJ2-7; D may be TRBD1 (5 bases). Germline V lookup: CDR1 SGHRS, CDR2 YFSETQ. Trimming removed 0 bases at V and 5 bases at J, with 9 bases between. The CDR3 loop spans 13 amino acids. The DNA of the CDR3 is TGCGCCAGCAGCTTGGCAGGGTCCCACGAGCAGTACTTC. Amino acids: CASSLAGSHEQYF.

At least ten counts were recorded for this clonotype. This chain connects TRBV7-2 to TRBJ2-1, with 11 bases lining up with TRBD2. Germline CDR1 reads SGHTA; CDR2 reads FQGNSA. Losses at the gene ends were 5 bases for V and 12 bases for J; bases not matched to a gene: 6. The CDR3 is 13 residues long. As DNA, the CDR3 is TGTGCCAGCAGCCCACTAGCGGGAGCTGGGCAGTTCTTC. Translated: CASSPLAGAGQFF.

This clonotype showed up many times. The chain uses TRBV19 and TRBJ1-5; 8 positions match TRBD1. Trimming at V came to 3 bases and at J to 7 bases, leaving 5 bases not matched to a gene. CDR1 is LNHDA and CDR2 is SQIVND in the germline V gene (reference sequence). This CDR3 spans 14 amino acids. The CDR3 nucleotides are TGTGCCAGTAGTATCCTACAGGGGGGACAGCCCCAGCATTTT. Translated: CASSILQGGQPQHF.

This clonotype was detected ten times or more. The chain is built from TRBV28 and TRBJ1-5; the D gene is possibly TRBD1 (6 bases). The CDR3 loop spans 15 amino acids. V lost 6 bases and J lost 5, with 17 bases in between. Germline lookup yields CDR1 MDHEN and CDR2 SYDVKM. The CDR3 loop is CASRATGGLHQPQHF. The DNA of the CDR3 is TGTGCCAGCAGGGCGACGGGGGGGCTCCATCAGCCCCAGCATTTT.

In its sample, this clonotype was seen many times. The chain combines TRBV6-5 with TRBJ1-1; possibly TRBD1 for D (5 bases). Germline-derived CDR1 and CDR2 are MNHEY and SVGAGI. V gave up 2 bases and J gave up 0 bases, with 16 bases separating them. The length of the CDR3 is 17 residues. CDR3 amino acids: CASSYSRRDGVNTEAFF. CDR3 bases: TGTGCCAGCAGTTACAGTCGCCGGGACGGAGTGAACACTGAAGCTTTCTTT.

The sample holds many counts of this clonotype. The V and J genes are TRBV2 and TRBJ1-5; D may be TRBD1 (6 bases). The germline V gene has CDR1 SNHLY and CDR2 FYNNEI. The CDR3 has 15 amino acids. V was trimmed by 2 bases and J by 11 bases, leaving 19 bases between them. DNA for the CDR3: TGTGCCAGCAGTGAAAGGGGGACGACCGATCGGGCCCAGCATTTT. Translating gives CASSERGTTDRAQHF.

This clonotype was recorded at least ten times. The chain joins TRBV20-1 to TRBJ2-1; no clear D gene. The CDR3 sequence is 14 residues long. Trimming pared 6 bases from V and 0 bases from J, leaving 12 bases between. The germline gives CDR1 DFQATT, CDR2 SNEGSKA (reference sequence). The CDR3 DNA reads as TGCAGTGCCCCGAGGCCCCTCTCCTACAATGAGCAGTTCTTC. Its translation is CSAPRPLSYNEQFF.

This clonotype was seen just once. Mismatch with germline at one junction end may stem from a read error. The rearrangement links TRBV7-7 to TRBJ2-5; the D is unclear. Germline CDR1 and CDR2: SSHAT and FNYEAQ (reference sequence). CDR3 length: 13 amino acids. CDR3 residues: CASSLAHQETQYF. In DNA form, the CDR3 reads TGTGCTAGCAGCTTAGCACACCAAGAGACCCAGTACTTC.

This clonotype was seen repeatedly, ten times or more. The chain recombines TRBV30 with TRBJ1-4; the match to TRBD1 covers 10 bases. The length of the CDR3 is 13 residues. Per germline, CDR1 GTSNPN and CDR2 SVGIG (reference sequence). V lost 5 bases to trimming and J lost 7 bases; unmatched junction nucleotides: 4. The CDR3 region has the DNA TGTGCCTGGGAGAGGGACAGGGGTGAAAAACTGTTTTTT. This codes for CAWERDRGEKLFF.

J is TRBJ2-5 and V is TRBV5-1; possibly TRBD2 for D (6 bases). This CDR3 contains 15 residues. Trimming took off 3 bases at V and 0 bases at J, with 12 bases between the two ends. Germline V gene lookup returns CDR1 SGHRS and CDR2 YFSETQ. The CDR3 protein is CASSSPAGYQETQYF. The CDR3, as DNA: TGCGCCAGCAGCTCCCCGGCGGGGTACCAAGAGACCCAGTACTTC.

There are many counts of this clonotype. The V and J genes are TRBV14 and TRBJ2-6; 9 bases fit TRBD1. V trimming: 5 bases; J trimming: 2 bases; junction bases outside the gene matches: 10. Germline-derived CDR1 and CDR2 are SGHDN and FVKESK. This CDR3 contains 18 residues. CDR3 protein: CASSGKATGGAGANVLTF. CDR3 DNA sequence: TGTGCCAGCAGCGGGAAAGCAACAGGGGGCGCTGGGGCCAACGTCCTGACTTTC.

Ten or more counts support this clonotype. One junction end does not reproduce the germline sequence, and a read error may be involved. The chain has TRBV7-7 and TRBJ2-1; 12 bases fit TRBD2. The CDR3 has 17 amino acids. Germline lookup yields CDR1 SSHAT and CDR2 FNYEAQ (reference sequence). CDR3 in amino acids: CASSEPPLAGGPNEQFF. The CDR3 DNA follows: TGTGCTAGCAGCGAACCACCTCTAGCGGGAGGGCCCAATGAGCAGTTCTTC.

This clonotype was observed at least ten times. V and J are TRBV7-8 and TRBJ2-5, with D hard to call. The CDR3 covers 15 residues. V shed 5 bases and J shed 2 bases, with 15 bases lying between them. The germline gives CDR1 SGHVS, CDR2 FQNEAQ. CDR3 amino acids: CASSQYQNSQETQYF. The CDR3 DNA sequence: TGTGCCAGCAGCCAATACCAGAACTCGCAAGAGACCCAGTACTTC.

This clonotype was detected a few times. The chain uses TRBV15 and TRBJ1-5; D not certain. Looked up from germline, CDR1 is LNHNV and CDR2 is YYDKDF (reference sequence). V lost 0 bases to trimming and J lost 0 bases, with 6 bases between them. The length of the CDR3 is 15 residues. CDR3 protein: CATSRDQGSNQPQHF. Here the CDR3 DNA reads TGTGCCACCAGCAGAGATCAAGGTAGCAATCAGCCCCAGCATTTT. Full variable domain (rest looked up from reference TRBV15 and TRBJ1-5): DAMVIQNPRYQVTQFGKPVTLSCSQTLNHNVMYWYQQKSSQAPKLLFHYYDKDFNNEADTPDNFQSRRPNTSFCFLDIRSPGLGDTAMYLCATSRDQGSNQPQHFGDGTRLSIL.

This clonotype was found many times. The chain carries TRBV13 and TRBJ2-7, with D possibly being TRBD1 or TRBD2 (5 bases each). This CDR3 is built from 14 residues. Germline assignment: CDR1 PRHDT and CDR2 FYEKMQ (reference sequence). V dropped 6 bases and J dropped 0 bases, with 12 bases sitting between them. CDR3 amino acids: CASRRDGSSYEQYF. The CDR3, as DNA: TGTGCCAGCAGGAGGGACGGAAGCTCCTACGAGCAGTACTTC.

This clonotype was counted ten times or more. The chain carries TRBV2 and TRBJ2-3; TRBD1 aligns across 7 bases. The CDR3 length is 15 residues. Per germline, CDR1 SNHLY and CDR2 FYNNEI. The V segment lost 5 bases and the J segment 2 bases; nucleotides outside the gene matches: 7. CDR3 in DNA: TGTGCCAGCAGTCCAATAGGGACAGTCACAGATACGCAGTATTTT. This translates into CASSPIGTVTDTQYF. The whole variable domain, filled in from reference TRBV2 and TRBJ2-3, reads EPEVTQTPSHQVTQMGQEVILRCVPISNHLYFYWYRQILGQKVEFLVSFYNNEISEKSEIFDDQFSVERPDGSNFTLKIRSTKLEDSAMYFCASSPIGTVTDTQYFGPGTRLTVL.

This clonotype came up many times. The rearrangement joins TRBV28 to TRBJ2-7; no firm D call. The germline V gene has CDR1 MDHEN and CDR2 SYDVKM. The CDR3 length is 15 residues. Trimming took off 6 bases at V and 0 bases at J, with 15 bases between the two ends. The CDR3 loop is CASSRPALTSYEQYF. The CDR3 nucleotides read TGTGCCAGCAGCCGCCCGGCACTAACCTCCTACGAGCAGTACTTC.

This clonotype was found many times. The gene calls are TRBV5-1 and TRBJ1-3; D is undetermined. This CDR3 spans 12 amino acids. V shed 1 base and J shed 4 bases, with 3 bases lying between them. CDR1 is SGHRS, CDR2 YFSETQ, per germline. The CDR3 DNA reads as TGCGCCAGCAGCTTGTCCGGAAACACCATATATTTT. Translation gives CASSLSGNTIYF.

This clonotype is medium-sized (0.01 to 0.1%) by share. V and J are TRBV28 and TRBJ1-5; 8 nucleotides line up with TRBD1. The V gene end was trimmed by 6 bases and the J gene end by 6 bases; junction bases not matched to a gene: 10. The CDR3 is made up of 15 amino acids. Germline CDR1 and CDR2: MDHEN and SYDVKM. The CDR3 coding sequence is TGTGCCAGCAGGCAAGACAGGGGATTAAGTCAGCCCCAGCATTTT. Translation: CASRQDRGLSQPQHF.

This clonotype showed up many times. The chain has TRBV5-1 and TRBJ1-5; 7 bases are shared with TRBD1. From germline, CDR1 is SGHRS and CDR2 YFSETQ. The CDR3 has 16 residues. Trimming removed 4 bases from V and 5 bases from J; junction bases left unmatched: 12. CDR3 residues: CASSRIPGQTDQPQHF. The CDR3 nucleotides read TGCGCCAGCAGCCGCATCCCGGGACAGACCGATCAGCCCCAGCATTTT.

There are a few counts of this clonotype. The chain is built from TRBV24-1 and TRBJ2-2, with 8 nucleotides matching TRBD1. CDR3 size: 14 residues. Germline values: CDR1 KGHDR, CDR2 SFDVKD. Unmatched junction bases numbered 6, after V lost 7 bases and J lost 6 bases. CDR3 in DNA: TGTGCCACCAGCCAGGACAGGGTCGCCGGGGAGCTGTTTTTT. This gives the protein CATSQDRVAGELFF.

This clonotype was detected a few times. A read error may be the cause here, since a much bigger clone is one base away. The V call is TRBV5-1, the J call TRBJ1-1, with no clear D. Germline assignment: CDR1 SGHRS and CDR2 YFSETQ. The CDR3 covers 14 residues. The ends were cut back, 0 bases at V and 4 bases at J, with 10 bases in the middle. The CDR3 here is CASSLAPLSTEAFF. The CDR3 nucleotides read TGCGCCAGCAGCTTGGCACCTTTGAGCACTGAAGCTTTCTTT.

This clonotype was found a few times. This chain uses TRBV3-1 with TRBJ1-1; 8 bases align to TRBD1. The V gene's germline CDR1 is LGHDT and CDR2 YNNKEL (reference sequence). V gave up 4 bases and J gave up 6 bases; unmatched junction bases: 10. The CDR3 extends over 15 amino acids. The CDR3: CASSPGQGRGPEAFF. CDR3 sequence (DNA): TGTGCCAGCAGCCCAGGACAGGGAAGGGGCCCTGAAGCTTTCTTT.

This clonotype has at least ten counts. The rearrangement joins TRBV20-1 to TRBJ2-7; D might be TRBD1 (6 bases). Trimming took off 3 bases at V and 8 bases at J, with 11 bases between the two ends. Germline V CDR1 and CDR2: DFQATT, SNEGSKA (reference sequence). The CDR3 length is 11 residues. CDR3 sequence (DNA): TGCAGTGCTAGGGAACAGGGAAAGCAGTACTTC. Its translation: CSAREQGKQYF.